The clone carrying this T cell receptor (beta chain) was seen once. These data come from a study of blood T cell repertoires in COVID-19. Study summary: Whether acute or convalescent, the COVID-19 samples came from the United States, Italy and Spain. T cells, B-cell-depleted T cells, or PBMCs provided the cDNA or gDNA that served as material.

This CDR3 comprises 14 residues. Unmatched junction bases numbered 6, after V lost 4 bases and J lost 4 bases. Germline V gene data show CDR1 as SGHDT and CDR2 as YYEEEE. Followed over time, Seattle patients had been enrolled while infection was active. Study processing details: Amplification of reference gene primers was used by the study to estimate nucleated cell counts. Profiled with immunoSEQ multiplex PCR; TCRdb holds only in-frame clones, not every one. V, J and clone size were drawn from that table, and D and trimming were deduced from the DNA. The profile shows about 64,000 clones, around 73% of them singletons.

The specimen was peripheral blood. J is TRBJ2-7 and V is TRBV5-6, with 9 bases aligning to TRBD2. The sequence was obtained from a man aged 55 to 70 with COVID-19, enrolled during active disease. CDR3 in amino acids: CASSHFAGGYEQYF. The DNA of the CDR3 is TGTGCCAGCAGCCATTTCGCGGGAGGGTACGAGCAGTACTTC.